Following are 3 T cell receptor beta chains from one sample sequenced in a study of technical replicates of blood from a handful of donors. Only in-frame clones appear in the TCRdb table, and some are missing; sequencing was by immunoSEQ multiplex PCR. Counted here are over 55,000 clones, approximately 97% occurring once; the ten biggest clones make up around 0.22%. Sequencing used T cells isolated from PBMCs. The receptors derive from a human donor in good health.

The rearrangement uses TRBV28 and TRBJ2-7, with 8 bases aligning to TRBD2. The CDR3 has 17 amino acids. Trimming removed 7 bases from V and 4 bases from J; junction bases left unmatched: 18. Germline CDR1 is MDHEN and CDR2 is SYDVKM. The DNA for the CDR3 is TGTGCCAGCAAGGGTAGCGGGAATATCTTCGACCCTTACGAGCAGTACTTC. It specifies CASKGSGNIFDPYEQYF. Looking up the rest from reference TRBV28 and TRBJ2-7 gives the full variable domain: DVKVTQSSRYLVKRTGEKVFLECVQDMDHENMFWYRQDPGLGLRLIYFSYDVKMKEKGDIPEGYSVSREKKERFSLILESASTNQTSMYLCASKGSGNIFDPYEQYFGPGTRLTVT.

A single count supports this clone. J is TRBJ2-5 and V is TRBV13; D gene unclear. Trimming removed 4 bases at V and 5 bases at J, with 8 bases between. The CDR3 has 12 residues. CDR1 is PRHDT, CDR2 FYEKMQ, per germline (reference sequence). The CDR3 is CASSSRWETQYF. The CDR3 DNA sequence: TGTGCCAGCAGCTCCCGGTGGGAGACCCAGTACTTC.

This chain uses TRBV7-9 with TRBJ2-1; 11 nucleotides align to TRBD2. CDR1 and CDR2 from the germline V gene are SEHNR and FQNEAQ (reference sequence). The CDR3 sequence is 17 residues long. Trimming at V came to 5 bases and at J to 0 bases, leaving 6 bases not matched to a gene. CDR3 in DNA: TGTGCCAGCAGCACTGGGACTAGCGGAAGCTCCTACAATGAGCAGTTCTTC. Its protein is CASSTGTSGSSYNEQFF.